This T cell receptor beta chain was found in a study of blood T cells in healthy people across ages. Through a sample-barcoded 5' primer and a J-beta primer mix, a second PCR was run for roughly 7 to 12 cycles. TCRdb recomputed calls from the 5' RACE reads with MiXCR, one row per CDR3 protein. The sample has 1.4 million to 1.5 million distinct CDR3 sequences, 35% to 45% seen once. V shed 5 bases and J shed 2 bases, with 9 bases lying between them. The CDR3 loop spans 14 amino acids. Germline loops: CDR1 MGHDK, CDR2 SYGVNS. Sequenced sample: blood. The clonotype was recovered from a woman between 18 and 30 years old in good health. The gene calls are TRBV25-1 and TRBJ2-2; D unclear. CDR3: CASSQLLNTGELFF. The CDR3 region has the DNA TGTGCCAGCAGTCAGCTTCTAAACACCGGGGAGCTGTTTTTT.